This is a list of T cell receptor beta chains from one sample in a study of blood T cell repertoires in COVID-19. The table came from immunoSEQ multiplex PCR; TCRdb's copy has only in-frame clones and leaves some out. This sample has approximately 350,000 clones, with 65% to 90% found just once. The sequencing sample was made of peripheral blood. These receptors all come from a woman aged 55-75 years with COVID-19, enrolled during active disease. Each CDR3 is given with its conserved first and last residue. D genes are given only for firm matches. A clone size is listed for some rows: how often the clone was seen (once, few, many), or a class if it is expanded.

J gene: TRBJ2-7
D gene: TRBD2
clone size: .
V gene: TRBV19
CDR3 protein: CASSGLAGGSYEQYF
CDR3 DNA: TGTGCCAGTAGTGGACTAGCGGGGGGCTCCTACGAGCAGTACTTC

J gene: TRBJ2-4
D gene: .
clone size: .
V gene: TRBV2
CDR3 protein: CASSLQGDKNIQYF
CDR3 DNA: TGTGCCAGCAGTCTACAGGGTGACAAAAACATTCAGTACTTC

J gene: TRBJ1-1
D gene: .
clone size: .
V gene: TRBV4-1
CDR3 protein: CASSQGAQNTEAFF
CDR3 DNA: TGCGCCAGCAGCCAAGGGGCACAGAACACTGAAGCTTTCTTT

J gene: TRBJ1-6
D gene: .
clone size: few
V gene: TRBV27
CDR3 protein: CASSFWGPGNSPLHF
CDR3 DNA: TGTGCCAGCAGTTTCTGGGGGCCCGGTAATTCACCCCTCCACTTT

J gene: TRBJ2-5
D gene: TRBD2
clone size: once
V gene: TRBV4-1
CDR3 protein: CASSQVMGLAGFETQYF
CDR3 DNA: TGCGCCAGCAGCCAAGTAATGGGCCTAGCGGGGTTCGAGACCCAGTACTTC

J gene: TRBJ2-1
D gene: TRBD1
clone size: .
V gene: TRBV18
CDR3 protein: CASSPRQGFARGGNEQFF
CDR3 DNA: TGTGCCAGCTCACCTAGACAGGGTTTCGCCAGGGGCGGTAATGAGCAGTTCTTC

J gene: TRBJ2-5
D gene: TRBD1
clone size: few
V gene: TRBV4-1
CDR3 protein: CASSQPDRTETQYF
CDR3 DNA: TGCGCCAGCAGCCAACCGGACAGGACGGAGACCCAGTACTTC

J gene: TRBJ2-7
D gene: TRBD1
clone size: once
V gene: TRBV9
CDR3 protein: CASSAETGTGGFDEQYF
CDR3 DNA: TGTGCCAGCAGCGCTGAAACCGGGACAGGGGGCTTTGACGAGCAGTACTTC

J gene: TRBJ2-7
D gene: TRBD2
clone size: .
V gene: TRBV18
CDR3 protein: CASSPPSGGYYEQYF
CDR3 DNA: TGTGCCAGCTCACCACCAAGCGGGGGCTACTACGAGCAGTACTTC

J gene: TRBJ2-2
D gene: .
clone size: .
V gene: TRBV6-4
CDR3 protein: CASSAMGQGNTGELFF
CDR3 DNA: TGTGCCAGCAGTGCGATGGGGCAGGGAAACACCGGGGAGCTGTTTTTT

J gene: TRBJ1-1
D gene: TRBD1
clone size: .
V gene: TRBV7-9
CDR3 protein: CASSLQGDNTEAFF
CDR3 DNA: TGTGCCAGCAGCCTACAGGGGGATAACACTGAAGCTTTCTTT

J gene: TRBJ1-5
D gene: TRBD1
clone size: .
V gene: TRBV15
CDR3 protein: CATSREGQLDQPQHF
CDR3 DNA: TGTGCCACCAGCAGAGAGGGACAGCTTGATCAGCCCCAGCATTTT

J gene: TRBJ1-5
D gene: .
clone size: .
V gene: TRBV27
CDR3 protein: CASRNRVWSQPQHF
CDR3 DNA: TGTGCCAGCAGGAACAGGGTATGGAGTCAGCCCCAGCATTTT

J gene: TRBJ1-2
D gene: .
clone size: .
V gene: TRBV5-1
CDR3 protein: CASSFLPPGDTNYGYTF
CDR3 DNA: TGCGCCAGCAGCTTCCTACCGCCTGGGGACACTAACTATGGCTACACCTTC

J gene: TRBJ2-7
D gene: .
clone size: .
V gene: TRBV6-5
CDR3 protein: CASSYPRGSSYEQYF
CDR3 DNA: TGTGCCAGCAGTTACCCCCGCGGAAGCTCCTACGAGCAGTACTTC

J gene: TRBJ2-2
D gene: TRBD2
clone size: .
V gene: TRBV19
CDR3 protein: CASRVMSGGAGVAGELFF
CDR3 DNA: TGTGCCAGCCGCGTGATGAGCGGGGGGGCCGGGGTTGCCGGGGAGCTGTTTTTT

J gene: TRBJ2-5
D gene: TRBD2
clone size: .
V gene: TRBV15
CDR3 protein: CATSRGGAGGQETQYF
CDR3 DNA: TGTGCCACCAGCAGAGGGGGAGCGGGGGGGCAGGAGACCCAGTACTTC

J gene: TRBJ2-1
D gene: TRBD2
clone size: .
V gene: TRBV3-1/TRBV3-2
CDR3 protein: CASSQGGSGGLYNEQFF
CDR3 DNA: TGTGCCAGCAGCCAAGGGGGTAGCGGGGGGCTCTACAATGAGCAGTTCTTC

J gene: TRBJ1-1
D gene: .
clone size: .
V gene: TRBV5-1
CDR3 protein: CARKSRVDRFLNTEAFF
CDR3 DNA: TGCGCCAGAAAGAGCAGAGTTGACAGATTCTTGAACACTGAAGCTTTCTTT

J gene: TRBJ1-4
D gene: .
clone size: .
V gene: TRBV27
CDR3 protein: CASRPGWLFF
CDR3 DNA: TGTGCCAGCAGACCAGGTTGGCTGTTTTTT

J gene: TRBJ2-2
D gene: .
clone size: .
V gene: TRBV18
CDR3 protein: CASSPLFLANTGELFF
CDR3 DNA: TGTGCCAGCTCACCCCTTTTCCTCGCGAACACCGGGGAGCTGTTTTTT

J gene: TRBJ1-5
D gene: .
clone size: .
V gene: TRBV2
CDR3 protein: CASSETASNQPQHF
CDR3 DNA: TGTGCCAGCAGTGAAACAGCTAGCAATCAGCCCCAGCATTTT

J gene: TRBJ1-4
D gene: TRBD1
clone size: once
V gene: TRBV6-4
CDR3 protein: CASIMRDRGNEKLFF
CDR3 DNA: TGTGCCAGCATCATGAGAGACAGGGGGAATGAAAAACTGTTTTTT

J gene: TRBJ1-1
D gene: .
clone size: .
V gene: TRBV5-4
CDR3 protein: CASSPTANTEAFF
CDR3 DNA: TGTGCCAGCAGCCCAACAGCGAACACTGAAGCTTTCTTT

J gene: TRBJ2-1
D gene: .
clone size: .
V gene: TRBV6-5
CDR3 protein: CASSRGNEQFF
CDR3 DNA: TGTGCCAGCAGCCGAGGGAATGAGCAGTTCTTC

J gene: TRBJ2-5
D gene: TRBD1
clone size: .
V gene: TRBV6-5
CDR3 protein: CASSYSTGVGETQYF
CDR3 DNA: TGTGCCAGCAGTTACTCGACAGGGGTGGGAGAGACCCAGTACTTC

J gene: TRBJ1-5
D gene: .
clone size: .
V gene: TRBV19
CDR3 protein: CASSRRTGEGDQPQHF
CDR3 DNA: TGTGCCAGTAGTAGACGGACCGGGGAGGGCGATCAGCCCCAGCATTTT

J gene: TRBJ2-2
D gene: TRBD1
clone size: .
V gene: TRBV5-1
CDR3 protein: CASSFRDREAGELFF
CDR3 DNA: TGCGCCAGCAGCTTCCGGGACAGGGAGGCCGGGGAGCTGTTTTTT

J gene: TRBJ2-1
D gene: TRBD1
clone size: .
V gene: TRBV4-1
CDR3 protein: CASSHGQGIYNEQFF
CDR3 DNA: TGCGCCAGCAGCCACGGACAGGGGATATACAATGAGCAGTTCTTC

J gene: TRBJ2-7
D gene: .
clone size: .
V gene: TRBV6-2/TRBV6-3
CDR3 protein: CASSHNSYEQYF
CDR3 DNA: TGTGCCAGCAGCCACAACTCCTACGAGCAGTACTTC

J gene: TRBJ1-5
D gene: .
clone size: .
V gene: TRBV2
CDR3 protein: CASSAQRGTIDSNQPQHF
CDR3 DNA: TGTGCCAGCAGTGCTCAACGAGGGACAATAGATAGCAATCAGCCCCAGCATTTT

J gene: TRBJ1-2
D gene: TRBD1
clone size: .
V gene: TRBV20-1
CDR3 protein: CSASPGTGNGYTF
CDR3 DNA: TGCAGTGCTAGTCCCGGGACAGGGAATGGCTACACCTTC

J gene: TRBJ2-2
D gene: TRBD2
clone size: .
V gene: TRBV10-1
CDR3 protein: CASSESRTSGVNTGELFF
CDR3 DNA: TGCGCCAGCAGTGAGTCAAGGACTAGCGGGGTGAACACCGGGGAGCTGTTTTTT

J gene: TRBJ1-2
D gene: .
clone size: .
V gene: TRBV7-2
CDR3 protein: CASSLVPTGTGGYTF
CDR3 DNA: TGTGCCAGCAGCTTAGTCCCAACAGGAACCGGCGGCTACACCTTC

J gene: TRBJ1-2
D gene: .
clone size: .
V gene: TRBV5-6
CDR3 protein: CASSLAGPSRGYTF
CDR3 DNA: TGTGCCAGCAGCTTGGCAGGGCCATCGCGTGGCTACACCTTC

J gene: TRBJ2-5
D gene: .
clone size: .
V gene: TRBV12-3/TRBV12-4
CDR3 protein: CASSLTEQETQYF
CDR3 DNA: TGTGCCAGCAGTTTAACGGAGCAAGAGACCCAGTACTTC